The 9 T cell receptor beta chains below come from one sample, sequenced in a study of shared clonotypes between healthy human individuals. The protocol was immunoSEQ multiplex PCR, while the TCRdb copy is restricted to in-frame clones and leaves out a portion. The profile shows roughly 1 million clones, about 80% of them singletons. Material for sequencing was memory CD4+ T cells sorted from blood. Noted subset: CD45RA-negative fraction. The receptors shown here come from a young man in good health.

CDR3 in DNA: TGTGCCAGCAGCTTAGAAGGGCAGGGGTGGTATGGCTACACCTTC. This codes for CASSLEGQGWYGYTF. The rearrangement links TRBV7-8 to TRBJ1-2; weak D call: TRBD1 (6 bases). The CDR3 loop spans 15 amino acids. Trimming took off 1 base at V and 5 bases at J, with 14 bases between the two ends. Germline CDR1 reads SGHVS; CDR2 reads FQNEAQ. Based on the CDR3 plus reference TRBV7-8 and TRBJ1-2, the full variable domain is GAGVSQSPRYKVAKRGQDVALRCDPISGHVSLFWYQQALGQGPEFLTYFQNEAQLDKSGLPSDRFFAERPEGSVSTLKIQRTQQEDSAVYLCASSLEGQGWYGYTFGSGTRLTVV.

In the case of this clone: The sample has other DNA sequences that encode this CDR3 too. The V gene is TRBV2, the J gene TRBJ2-7; D uncertain. The V and J ends lost 8 bases and 3 bases respectively, with 8 bases between them. CDR3 size: 11 residues. CDR1 and CDR2 (germline): SNHLY, FYNNEI. The CDR3 DNA sequence: TGTGCCAGCTCACCCTTCTACGAGCAGTACTTC. This encodes CASSPFYEQYF.

This chain uses TRBV6-1 with TRBJ2-1; 9 bases align to TRBD1. The CDR3 length is 15 residues. Germline V gene sequence: CDR1 MNHNS, CDR2 SASEGT. Trimming took 6 bases from V and 3 from J; bases not matched to a gene: 6. The CDR3 DNA reads as TGTGCCAGCAGGGGGGGGACAGGGATCTACAATGAGCAGTTCTTC. Translation: CASRGGTGIYNEQFF.

The rearrangement links TRBV5-1 to TRBJ2-3; tentatively, D is TRBD2 (7 bases). Germline CDR1 SGHRS, CDR2 YFSETQ. The V end lost 4 bases, the J end lost 5 bases, and 23 bases lay between the germline ends. This CDR3 is 17 amino acids long. The CDR3 DNA follows: TGCGCCAGCAGCCCTGGAGCGCGGGGGAGCAGGGGAGATACGCAGTATTTT. This translates into CASSPGARGSRGDTQYF.

The V and J genes are TRBV30 and TRBJ2-1; 10 bases are shared with TRBD2. Trimming took 5 bases from V and 7 from J; bases not matched to a gene: 8. The CDR3 is 14 residues long. The germline CDR1 and CDR2 sequences are GTSNPN and SVGIG (reference sequence). The CDR3 reads CAWGLAGEWNEQFF. In DNA form, the CDR3 reads TGTGCCTGGGGTCTAGCGGGAGAGTGGAATGAGCAGTTCTTC.

The genes are TRBV29-1 and TRBJ2-3; D call uncertain. The CDR3 sequence is 13 residues long. Trimming removed 6 bases from V and 0 bases from J, with 10 bases in between. Germline CDR1 reads SQVTM; CDR2 reads ANQGSEA. In DNA, the CDR3 is TGCAGCGTCTGGGTGGGTAGCACAGATACGCAGTATTTT. Translating gives CSVWVGSTDTQYF.

V gene TRBV2 combines with J gene TRBJ1-1; 9 bases match TRBD1. Germline CDR1 reads SNHLY; CDR2 reads FYNNEI. The CDR3 contains 13 residues. The trim removed 6 bases at V and 4 bases at J, leaving 3 bases unmatched. CDR3 sequence (DNA): TGTGCCAGCAGCCCGGACAGGGGCACTGAAGCTTTCTTT. Translated, it gives CASSPDRGTEAFF.

The chain is built from TRBV6-5 and TRBJ1-4; tentative D call: TRBD1 (5 bases). Germline V gene data show CDR1 as MNHEY and CDR2 as SVGAGI. This CDR3 is built from 14 residues. V was shortened by 8 bases and J by 2 bases, with 12 bases between the two germline ends. This chain's CDR3 is CASRGGGTNEKLFF. As DNA, the CDR3 is TGTGCCAGCCGGGGGGGAGGCACTAATGAAAAACTGTTTTTT.

The V gene is TRBV21-1, the J gene TRBJ1-1. TRBV21-1 is classified as a pseudogene. The CDR3 runs to 18 residues. The CDR3 here is CASSRQFVPIGGTTEAFF. The CDR3 nucleotides read TGTGCCAGCAGCAGGCAGTTCGTTCCGATTGGGGGGACCACTGAAGCTTTCTTT.